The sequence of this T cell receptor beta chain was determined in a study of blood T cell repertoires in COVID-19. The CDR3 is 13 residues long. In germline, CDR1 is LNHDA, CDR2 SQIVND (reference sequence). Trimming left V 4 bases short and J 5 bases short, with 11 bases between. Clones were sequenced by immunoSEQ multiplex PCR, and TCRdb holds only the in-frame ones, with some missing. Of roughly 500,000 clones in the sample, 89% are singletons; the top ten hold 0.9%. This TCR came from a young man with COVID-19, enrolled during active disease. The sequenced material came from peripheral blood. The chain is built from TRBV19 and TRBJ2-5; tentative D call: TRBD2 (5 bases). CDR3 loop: CASSRVEEETQYF. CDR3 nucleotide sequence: TGTGCCAGTAGTAGAGTGGAGGAGGAGACCCAGTACTTC.